This T cell receptor beta chain emerged from a study of cytomegalovirus exposure and HLA in healthy donors. Researchers ran the PCR with 60 Vbeta and 13 Jbeta primers. The data were produced by immunoSEQ multiplex PCR, yet TCRdb's version contains in-frame clones alone and is incomplete. The profile shows 170,000 or so clones, roughly three quarters of them singletons. From germline, CDR1 is SQVTM and CDR2 ANQGSEA. This CDR3 region has 11 residues. V was cut by 6 bases and J by 4 bases, with 9 bases left in between. Findings and caveats of the study: Across donors, most TCRs were seen rarely, yet some public ones were widespread. No immune exposure information besides CMV serostatus was available. Analysis performed later found 16,951 TCR beta sequences associated with HLA alleles at 0.05 false discovery rate. Later analysis suggested most CMV-associated TCR beta chains were HLA-restricted.

As for this clone: What it recognizes is unknown.

This rearrangement joins TRBV29-1 to TRBJ1-1, with a tentative D call TRBD1 (5 bases). Sequencing was carried out using PBMCs. This receptor was identified in a woman in her 50s in good health and CMV-seropositive. The CDR3, as DNA: TGCAGCGTCCGCGGGGGCACTGAAGCTTTCTTT. Encoded protein: CSVRGGTEAFF.